Sequencing of this T cell receptor (beta chain) was carried out in a study of response to subunit inactivated influenza vaccine. Study-wide findings and caveats: Authors suggested that a seasonal influenza vaccination recruits few new T cells each time.

Worth noting for this clonotype: Its antigen is not known.

Germline values: CDR1 SGHRS, CDR2 YFSETQ. The CDR3 spans 15 residues. J lost 5 bases, V lost 2 bases, and 4 bases had no gene match. MiXCR, run by TCRdb on the RT-PCR reads, gives a single entry per CDR3 protein. The sample carries approximately 300,000 distinct CDR3 sequences, approximately 23% recorded once. The chain recombines TRBV5-1 with TRBJ2-1; 10 bases fit TRBD2. Sequences were derived from PBMCs from blood, sampled roughly 20 months after vaccination. This sequence was found in a man aged 50 to 69 who received an inactivated influenza vaccine. CDR3 in amino acids: CASSFLAGVNNEQFF. CDR3 coding DNA: TGCGCCAGCAGCTTTCTAGCGGGAGTTAACAATGAGCAGTTCTTC. Supplemented by reference TRBV5-1 and TRBJ2-1, the full variable domain reads KAGVTQTPRYLIKTRGQQVTLSCSPISGHRSVSWYQQTPGQGLQFLFEYFSETQRNKGNFPGRFSGRQFSNSRSEMNVSTLELGDSALYLCASSFLAGVNNEQFFGPGTRLTVL.